This is a list of T cell receptor beta chains from one sample in a study of T-cell memory formation after mild COVID-19. TCRdb re-analysed the 5' RACE reads in MiXCR, keeping a single row per CDR3 protein. Altogether 300,000 to 400,000 distinct CDR3 sequences are present, around 28% being singletons, with the ten largest covering around an eighth. The sequencing input was PBMCs or a T cell subset sorted from them (not recorded which). The origin of the receptors is an adult woman who had mild COVID-19 (a few samples of this study predate the infection). Cell type and time point are not known. The CDR3 runs from the conserved cysteine through the conserved F or W. The D gene is left open where the match is weak. Where a row states a size, it is once, few, many or the class of an expanded clone; other rows omit it.

V: TRBV3-1; size: -; D: -; J: TRBJ1-5; CDR3: CASSQGVSVNQPQHF; DNA: TGTGCCAGCAGCCAAGGGGTCAGTGTGAATCAGCCCCAGCATTTT
V: TRBV2; size: few; D: -; J: TRBJ1-4; CDR3: CASSVTQSPNEKLFF; DNA: TGTGCCAGCAGTGTAACACAGTCCCCCAATGAAAAACTGTTTTTT
V: TRBV5-1; size: few; D: -; J: TRBJ2-3; CDR3: CASSATSKVVVDTQYF; DNA: TGCGCCAGCAGCGCCACTAGTAAAGTCGTCGTAGATACGCAGTATTTT
V: TRBV12-3/TRBV12-4; size: -; D: -; J: TRBJ2-3; CDR3: CASSLGSTGLPSTQYF; DNA: TGTGCCAGCAGTTTAGGGTCTACGGGACTCCCCTCCACGCAGTATTTT
V: TRBV25-1; size: -; D: -; J: TRBJ2-4; CDR3: CASREATGAKNIQYF; DNA: TGTGCCAGTCGAGAGGCTACCGGGGCCAAAAACATTCAGTACTTC
V: TRBV7-9; size: -; D: -; J: TRBJ2-1; CDR3: CASSWNRGHPRDEQFF; DNA: TGTGCCAGCAGCTGGAATCGCGGACATCCTAGGGATGAGCAGTTCTTC
V: TRBV3-1; size: few; D: -; J: TRBJ1-6; CDR3: CASSHVGLSNSPLHF; DNA: TGTGCCAGCAGCCACGTCGGACTCAGTAATTCACCCCTCCACTTT
V: TRBV29-1; size: -; D: -; J: TRBJ2-1; CDR3: CSVGAYEQFF; DNA: TGCAGCGTTGGTGCGTATGAGCAGTTCTTC
V: TRBV11-2; size: many; D: TRBD2; J: TRBJ2-3; CDR3: CASSPSGGLTDTQYF; DNA: TGTGCCAGCAGTCCCAGCGGGGGTCTCACAGATACGCAGTATTTT
V: TRBV7-2; size: -; D: TRBD2; J: TRBJ2-1; CDR3: CASSQLLAGEGNEQFF; DNA: TGTGCCAGCAGCCAGCTACTAGCGGGAGAAGGCAATGAGCAGTTCTTC
V: TRBV3-1; size: few; D: -; J: TRBJ2-1; CDR3: CASSQEWDSYNEQFF; DNA: TGTGCCAGCAGCCAAGAGTGGGACTCCTACAATGAGCAGTTCTTC
V: TRBV7-3; size: -; D: -; J: TRBJ2-1; CDR3: CASSPIAHGEQFF; DNA: TGTGCCAGCAGCCCCATAGCACATGGTGAGCAGTTCTTC
V: TRBV5-1; size: few; D: TRBD1; J: TRBJ1-6; CDR3: CASSFGLRTGTNSPLHF; DNA: TGCGCCAGCAGCTTTGGTTTGAGGACAGGAACAAATTCACCCCTCCACTTT
V: TRBV5-1; size: -; D: -; J: TRBJ1-2; CDR3: CASSGMTHYGYTF; DNA: TGCGCCAGCAGCGGGATGACCCACTATGGCTACACCTTC
V: TRBV7-2; size: few; D: -; J: TRBJ1-2; CDR3: CASSPTTGYGYTF; DNA: TGTGCCAGCAGCCCTACGACAGGCTATGGCTACACCTTC
V: TRBV7-9; size: -; D: -; J: TRBJ2-5; CDR3: CASSNPGETQYF; DNA: TGTGCCAGCAGCAACCCCGGGGAGACCCAGTACTTC
V: TRBV12-3/TRBV12-4; size: -; D: TRBD1; J: TRBJ2-7; CDR3: CASSWTGETYEQYF; DNA: TGTGCCAGCAGCTGGACAGGGGAAACCTACGAGCAGTACTTC
V: TRBV27; size: -; D: TRBD2; J: TRBJ2-3; CDR3: CASSSLAGGLGTDTQYF; DNA: TGTGCCAGCAGTTCACTAGCGGGCGGGCTGGGCACAGATACGCAGTATTTT
V: TRBV7-2; size: -; D: -; J: TRBJ1-2; CDR3: CASSLGQGIRGYTF; DNA: TGTGCCAGCAGCTTGGGCCAGGGGATACGTGGCTACACCTTC
V: TRBV4-2; size: -; D: -; J: TRBJ2-4; CDR3: CASSLRGGIAKNIQYF; DNA: TGTGCCAGCAGCCTTCGAGGGGGTATAGCCAAAAACATTCAGTACTTC
V: TRBV12-3/TRBV12-4; size: -; D: -; J: TRBJ1-1; CDR3: CASSLTAENTEAFF; DNA: TGTGCCAGCAGTTTAACCGCAGAGAACACTGAAGCTTTCTTT
V: TRBV24-1; size: few; D: TRBD2; J: TRBJ2-6; CDR3: CATSWGGSGANVLTF; DNA: TGTGCCACCAGTTGGGGGGGCTCTGGGGCCAACGTCCTGACTTTC
V: TRBV24-1; size: -; D: -; J: TRBJ2-1; CDR3: CATSDFGGSYNEQFF; DNA: TGTGCCACCAGTGATTTTGGGGGTTCCTACAATGAGCAGTTCTTC
V: TRBV7-6; size: few; D: -; J: TRBJ2-7; CDR3: CASSLGVGSSYEQYF; DNA: TGTGCCAGCAGCTTAGGGGTGGGTAGCTCCTACGAGCAGTACTTC
V: TRBV21-1; size: -; D: -; J: TRBJ2-1; CDR3: CARQTGGIDNEQFF; DNA: TGTGCCAGACAAACGGGGGGGATTGACAATGAGCAGTTCTTC
V: TRBV15; size: few; D: TRBD1; J: TRBJ1-6; CDR3: CATSVRQGGNSPLHF; DNA: TGTGCCACCAGCGTACGACAGGGGGGGAATTCACCCCTCCACTTT
V: TRBV12-3/TRBV12-4; size: many; D: TRBD1; J: TRBJ2-3; CDR3: CASSLGRDRTGGTDTQYF; DNA: TGTGCCAGCAGTTTGGGACGGGACAGGACCGGGGGCACAGATACGCAGTATTTT
V: TRBV7-3; size: few; D: -; J: TRBJ2-3; CDR3: CASSLTGPHSPDTQYF; DNA: TGTGCCAGCAGCTTAACGGGACCCCACTCCCCAGATACGCAGTATTTT
V: TRBV7-9; size: few; D: -; J: TRBJ2-3; CDR3: CASSAVAGTTRNTQYF; DNA: TGTGCCAGCAGCGCCGTTGCGGGTACTACCCGAAATACGCAGTATTTT
V: TRBV5-1; size: -; D: -; J: TRBJ1-3; CDR3: CASSLFVGASGNTIYF; DNA: TGCGCCAGCAGCTTGTTTGTGGGGGCCTCTGGAAACACCATATATTTT
V: TRBV2; size: few; D: TRBD2; J: TRBJ2-7; CDR3: CASTRQGSGYEQYF; DNA: TGTGCCAGCACCCGGCAGGGTAGCGGGTACGAGCAGTACTTC
V: TRBV15; size: few; D: -; J: TRBJ2-1; CDR3: CATSRRGREQFF; DNA: TGTGCCACCAGCAGGAGGGGTCGTGAGCAGTTCTTC
V: TRBV12-3/TRBV12-4; size: few; D: -; J: TRBJ2-5; CDR3: CASTDREQETQYF; DNA: TGTGCCAGCACTGACCGGGAACAAGAGACCCAGTACTTC
V: TRBV20-1; size: -; D: -; J: TRBJ1-2; CDR3: CSAPHRLARGGYTF; DNA: TGCAGTGCTCCCCACCGGCTCGCCCGGGGTGGCTACACCTTC
V: TRBV5-1; size: -; D: TRBD2; J: TRBJ2-2; CDR3: CASSLGGSGTTLNTGELFF; DNA: TGCGCCAGCAGCTTGGGGGGTAGCGGGACTACACTGAACACCGGGGAGCTGTTTTTT
V: TRBV6-6; size: -; D: TRBD1; J: TRBJ1-2; CDR3: CASSTGTGTFGYTF; DNA: TGTGCCAGCAGTACGGGGACAGGGACTTTTGGCTACACCTTC
V: TRBV7-2; size: few; D: TRBD2; J: TRBJ2-3; CDR3: CASSFTSGGSTDTQYF; DNA: TGTGCCAGCAGCTTCACTAGCGGGGGAAGCACAGATACGCAGTATTTT
V: TRBV6-6; size: few; D: TRBD1; J: TRBJ2-7; CDR3: CASSYTGQGYEQYF; DNA: TGTGCCAGCAGTTATACGGGACAGGGTTACGAGCAGTACTTC
V: TRBV4-2; size: -; D: -; J: TRBJ2-4; CDR3: CASSPAGRGGPVNIQYF; DNA: TGTGCCAGCAGCCCGGCGGGGAGGGGGGGGCCGGTAAACATTCAGTACTTC
V: TRBV19; size: -; D: TRBD1; J: TRBJ2-3; CDR3: CASRPRQGPTDTQYF; DNA: TGTGCCAGTAGACCAAGACAGGGCCCGACAGATACGCAGTATTTT
V: TRBV7-2; size: many; D: -; J: TRBJ2-1; CDR3: CASSLGGLLDEQFF; DNA: TGTGCCAGCAGCTTAGGCGGTCTCCTGGATGAGCAGTTCTTC
V: TRBV12-3/TRBV12-4; size: many; D: -; J: TRBJ1-1; CDR3: CASNFGRLNTEAFF; DNA: TGTGCCAGCAATTTTGGACGGTTGAACACTGAAGCTTTCTTT
V: TRBV24-1; size: -; D: -; J: TRBJ2-1; CDR3: CATSDPHHPGNEQFF; DNA: TGTGCCACCAGTGATCCTCATCACCCTGGCAATGAGCAGTTCTTC
V: TRBV24-1; size: few; D: -; J: TRBJ2-3; CDR3: CATGDPRVGSTDTQYF; DNA: TGTGCCACCGGTGACCCCAGGGTGGGCTCCACAGATACGCAGTATTTT
V: TRBV6-2/TRBV6-3; size: few; D: TRBD1; J: TRBJ2-3; CDR3: CASRPRQLTGGEIDTQYF; DNA: TGTGCCAGCAGGCCCCGCCAATTGACAGGGGGCGAGATAGATACGCAGTATTTT
V: TRBV21-1; size: -; D: -; J: TRBJ1-1; CDR3: CASSKEGVGAEAFF; DNA: TGTGCCAGCAGCAAAGAGGGTGTGGGGGCGGAAGCTTTCTTT
V: TRBV4-3; size: -; D: -; J: TRBJ2-5; CDR3: CASSQDGRGGAGQETQYF; DNA: TGCGCCAGCAGCCAAGACGGGAGAGGGGGAGCGGGACAAGAGACCCAGTACTTC
V: TRBV24-1; size: -; D: -; J: TRBJ2-3; CDR3: CATRETARTDTQYF; DNA: TGTGCCACCAGGGAGACAGCGCGCACAGATACGCAGTATTTT